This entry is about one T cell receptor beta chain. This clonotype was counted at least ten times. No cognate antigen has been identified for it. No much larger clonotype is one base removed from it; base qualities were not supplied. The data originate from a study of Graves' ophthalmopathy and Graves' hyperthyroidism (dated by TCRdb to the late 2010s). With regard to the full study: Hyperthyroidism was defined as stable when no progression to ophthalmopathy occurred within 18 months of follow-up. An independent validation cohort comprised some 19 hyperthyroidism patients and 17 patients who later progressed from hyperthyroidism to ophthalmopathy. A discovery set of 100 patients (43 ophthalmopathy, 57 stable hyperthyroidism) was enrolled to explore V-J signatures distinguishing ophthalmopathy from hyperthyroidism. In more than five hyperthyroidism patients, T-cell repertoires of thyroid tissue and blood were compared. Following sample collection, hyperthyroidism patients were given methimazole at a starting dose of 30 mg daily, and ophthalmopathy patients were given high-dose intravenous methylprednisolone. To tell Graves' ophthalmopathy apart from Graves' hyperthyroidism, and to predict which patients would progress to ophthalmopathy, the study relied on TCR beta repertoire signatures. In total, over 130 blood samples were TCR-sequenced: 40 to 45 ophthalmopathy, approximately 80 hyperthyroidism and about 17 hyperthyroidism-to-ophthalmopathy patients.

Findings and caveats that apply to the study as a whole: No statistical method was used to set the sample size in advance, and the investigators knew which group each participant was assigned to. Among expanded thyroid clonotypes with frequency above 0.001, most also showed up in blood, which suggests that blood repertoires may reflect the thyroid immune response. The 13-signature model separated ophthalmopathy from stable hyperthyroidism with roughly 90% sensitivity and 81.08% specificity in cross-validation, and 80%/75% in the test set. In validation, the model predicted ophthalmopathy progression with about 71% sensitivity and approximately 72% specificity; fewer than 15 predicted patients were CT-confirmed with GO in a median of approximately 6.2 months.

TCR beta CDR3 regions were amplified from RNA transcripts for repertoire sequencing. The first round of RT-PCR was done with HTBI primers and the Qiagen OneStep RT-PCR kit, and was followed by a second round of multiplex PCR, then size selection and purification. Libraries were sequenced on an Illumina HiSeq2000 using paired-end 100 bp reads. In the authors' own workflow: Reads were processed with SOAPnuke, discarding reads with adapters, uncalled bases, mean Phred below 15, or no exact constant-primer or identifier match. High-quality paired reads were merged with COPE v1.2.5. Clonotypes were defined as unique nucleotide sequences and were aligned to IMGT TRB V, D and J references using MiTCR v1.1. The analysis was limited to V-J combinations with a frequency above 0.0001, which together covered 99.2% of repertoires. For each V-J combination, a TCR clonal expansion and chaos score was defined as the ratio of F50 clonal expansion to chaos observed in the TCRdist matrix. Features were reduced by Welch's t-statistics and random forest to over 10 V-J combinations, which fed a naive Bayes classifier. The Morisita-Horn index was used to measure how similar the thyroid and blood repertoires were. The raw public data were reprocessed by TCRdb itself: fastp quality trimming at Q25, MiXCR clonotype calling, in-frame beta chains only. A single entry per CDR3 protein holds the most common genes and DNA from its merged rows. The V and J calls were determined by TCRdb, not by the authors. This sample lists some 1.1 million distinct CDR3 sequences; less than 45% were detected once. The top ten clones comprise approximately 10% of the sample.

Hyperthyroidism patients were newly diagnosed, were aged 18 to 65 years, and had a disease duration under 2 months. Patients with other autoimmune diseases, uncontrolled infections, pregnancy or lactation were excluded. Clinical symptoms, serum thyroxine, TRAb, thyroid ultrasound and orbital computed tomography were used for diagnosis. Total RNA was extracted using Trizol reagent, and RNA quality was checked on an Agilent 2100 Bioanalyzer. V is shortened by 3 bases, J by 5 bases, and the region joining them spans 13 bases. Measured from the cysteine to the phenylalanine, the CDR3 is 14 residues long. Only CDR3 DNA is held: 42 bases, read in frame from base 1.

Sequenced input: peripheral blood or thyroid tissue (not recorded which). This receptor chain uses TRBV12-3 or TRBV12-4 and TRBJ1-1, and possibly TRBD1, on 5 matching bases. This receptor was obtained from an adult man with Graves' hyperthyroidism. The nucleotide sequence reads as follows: TGTGCCAGCAGTTTTGCAGGGCGGCCGACTGAAGCTTTCTTT. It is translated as CASSFAGRPTEAFF.